The next 5 T cell receptor beta chains were all read from a single sample in a study of T cell responses to AZD1222 COVID-19 vaccine. Sequencing was performed with immunoSEQ multiplex PCR; in TCRdb, only in-frame clones are kept and a portion is missing. The sample yields roughly 120,000 clones, 93% seen once. Sequenced here: peripheral blood, sampled on day 0 of AZD1222 vaccination. These receptors came from an adult in good health.

V usage is TRBV27 and J usage is TRBJ1-5, with D possibly being TRBD1 (6 bases). Looked up from germline, CDR1 is MNHEY and CDR2 is SMNVEV (reference sequence). The V end was cut by 8 bases, the J end by 7 bases, with 12 bases between. This CDR3 comprises 12 residues. CDR3 DNA: TGTGCCAGCGGGGGGGGCAGGCAGCCCCAGCATTTT. Translated, it gives CASGGGRQPQHF.

This chain joins TRBV5-5 and TRBJ2-5, with 15 bases matching TRBD2. The CDR3 extends over 15 amino acids. V gave up 5 bases and J gave up 5 bases; unmatched junction bases: 4. The V gene's germline CDR1 is SGHKS and CDR2 YYEKEE (reference sequence). The CDR3 nucleotides read TGTGCCAGCAGACGGGGACTAGCGGGAGGCGAGACCCAGTACTTC. Its translation is CASRRGLAGGETQYF.

The genes are TRBV6-5 and TRBJ2-1; perhaps D is TRBD1 or TRBD2 (5 bases each). The germline CDR1 and CDR2 sequences are MNHEY and SVGAGI. V was pared by 6 bases and J by 4 bases, with 13 bases between. This CDR3 comprises 14 residues. The CDR3 protein is CASRHRDQYNEQFF. CDR3 nucleotide sequence: TGTGCCAGCAGGCACCGGGACCAGTACAATGAGCAGTTCTTC.

This clone was detected a few times. The V and J genes are TRBV3-1 (or the pseudogene TRBV3-2) and TRBJ2-1, with D perhaps being TRBD1 or TRBD2 (5 bases each). This CDR3 spans 15 amino acids. Germline lookup yields CDR1 LGHDT and CDR2 YNNKEL (reference sequence). V was trimmed by 3 bases and J by 2 bases, leaving 11 bases between them. CDR3 region: CASSQPGTTYNEQFF. The CDR3 DNA sequence: TGTGCCAGCAGCCAGCCCGGGACGACCTACAATGAGCAGTTCTTC.

The V and J genes are TRBV7-9 and TRBJ1-3; possibly TRBD1 for D (5 bases). In germline, CDR1 is SEHNR, CDR2 FQNEAQ (reference sequence). The CDR3 runs 14 residues. Trimming shortened V by 4 bases and J by 1 base, and 8 bases separated the two germline ends. This CDR3 is CASSSRVSGNTIYF. The CDR3 nucleotides are TGTGCCAGCAGCTCCAGGGTATCTGGAAACACCATATATTTT.